The present TCR beta chain was sequenced within a study of blood T cell repertoires in COVID-19. In the study overall: From the United States, Italy and Spain came samples of acute and convalescent COVID-19.

Sequencing was performed with immunoSEQ multiplex PCR; in TCRdb, only in-frame clones are kept and a portion is missing. The sample has 130,000 or so clones, around 89% seen once. Germline V gives CDR1 GTSNPN, CDR2 SVGIG (reference sequence). The junction had 8 bases not matched to a gene; V was cut back by 4 bases and J by 1 base. The CDR3 extends over 15 amino acids. The genes are TRBV30 and TRBJ2-7, with 9 bases fitting TRBD1. The sequence was collected from a man in his fifties or sixties with active or convalescent COVID-19. The sequenced sample was peripheral blood. The CDR3 coding sequence is TGTGCCTGGAACACGGGTGGGACAGGGTCCTACGAGCAGTACTTC. It encodes CAWNTGGTGSYEQYF. Drawing the rest from reference TRBV30 and TRBJ2-7, the complete variable domain is SQTIHQWPATLVQPVGSPLSLECTVEGTSNPNLYWYRQAAGRGLQLLFYSVGIGQISSEVPQNLSASRPQDRQFILSSKKLLLSDSGFYLCAWNTGGTGSYEQYFGPGTRLTVT.